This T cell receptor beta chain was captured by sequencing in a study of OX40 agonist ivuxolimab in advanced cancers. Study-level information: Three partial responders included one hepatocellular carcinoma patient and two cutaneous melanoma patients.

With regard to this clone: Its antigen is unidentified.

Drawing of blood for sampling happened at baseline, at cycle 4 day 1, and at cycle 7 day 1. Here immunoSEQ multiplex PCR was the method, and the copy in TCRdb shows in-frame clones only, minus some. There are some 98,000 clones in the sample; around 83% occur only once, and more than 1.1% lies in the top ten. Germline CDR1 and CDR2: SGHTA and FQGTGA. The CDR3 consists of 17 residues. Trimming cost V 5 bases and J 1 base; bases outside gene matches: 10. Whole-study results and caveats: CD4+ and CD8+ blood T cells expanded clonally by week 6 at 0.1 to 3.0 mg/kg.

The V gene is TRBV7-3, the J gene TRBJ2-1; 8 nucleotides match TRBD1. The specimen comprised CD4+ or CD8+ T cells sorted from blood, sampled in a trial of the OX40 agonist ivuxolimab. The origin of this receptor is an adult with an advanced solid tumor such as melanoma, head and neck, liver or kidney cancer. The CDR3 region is CASSRDGQGGSYNEQFF. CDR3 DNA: TGTGCCAGCAGCCGAGACGGACAGGGAGGTTCCTACAATGAGCAGTTCTTC.